The 5 T cell receptor beta chains given below trace back to one sample, sequenced in a study of T cell repertoires in cytomegalovirus infection. One entry per CDR3 protein, called by TCRdb with MiXCR from the reads. The sample consists of some 100,000 distinct CDR3 sequences, about a quarter of them appearing once. The sequencing sample was made of CD8+ T cells from PBMCs. The receptors stem from a human donor in good health (CMV status not recorded). Some clones in this sample may be carry-over from other donors' samples.

This sequence joins TRBV11-2 and TRBJ2-1, with a tentative D call TRBD2 (6 bases). Trimming removed 4 bases from V and 10 bases from J, with 14 bases in between. Per the germline V gene, CDR1 is SGHAT and CDR2 is FQNNGV. The CDR3 runs 13 residues. The CDR3 sequence is CASSYGGRREQFF. The CDR3 DNA is TGTGCCAGCAGCTACGGAGGGCGGAGAGAGCAGTTCTTC.

Ten or more counts support this clonotype. The chain carries TRBV7-9 and TRBJ2-5; D remains ambiguous. This CDR3 contains 12 residues. Trimming left V 7 bases short and J 5 bases short, with 11 bases between. Germline CDR1 and CDR2: SEHNR and FQNEAQ (reference sequence). The CDR3 is CASTIDRETQYF. CDR3 sequence (DNA): TGTGCCAGCACCATAGACCGGGAGACCCAGTACTTC.

V and J are TRBV27 and TRBJ2-3; TRBD1 or TRBD2 may be the D gene (7 bases each). The germline CDR1 and CDR2 sequences are MNHEY and SMNVEV (reference sequence). Deletions cut 5 bases from V and 3 bases from J, with 15 bases between. The CDR3 length is 15 residues. CDR3 DNA: TGTGCCAGCAGTCCAGGGGGGGGCGCGACAGATACGCAGTATTTT. Its translation: CASSPGGGATDTQYF.

The J gene is TRBJ2-1, the V gene TRBV7-6; D may match TRBD1 or TRBD2 (6 bases each). V was clipped by 5 bases and J by 1 base, with 21 bases between them. This CDR3 region has 18 residues. Germline V gene sequence: CDR1 SGHVS, CDR2 FNYEAQ. The CDR3 nucleotides read TGTGCCAGCAGCCGGCGGGCAGGGGAGGCGGAATCCTACAATGAGCAGTTCTTC. Translated: CASSRRAGEAESYNEQFF.

This clonotype was seen a few times. V gene TRBV2 combines with J gene TRBJ2-4, with D perhaps TRBD1 (5 bases). Germline loops: CDR1 SNHLY, CDR2 FYNNEI. This CDR3 contains 17 residues. Between the trimmed V and J ends, which lost 0 bases and 0 bases, there was a span of 12 bases. As DNA, the CDR3 is TGTGCCAGCAGTGAAGCCAGGGTCGACTTAGCCAAAAACATTCAGTACTTC. Translated: CASSEARVDLAKNIQYF.